In its sample, the clone carrying this TCR beta chain was seen many times. Antigen unknown. The record originates from a study of identical twins. Overall study findings and caveats: Where out-of-frame alpha sequences were twin-shared, they showed excess low generation probability. Models, which agreed with sharing between unrelated individuals, nonetheless underestimated the out-of-frame TCR alpha sharing seen in monozygotic twins. Potential partial confounding of zero-insertion analyses by invariant MAIT and iNKT cells was noted.

In germline, CDR1 is DFQATT, CDR2 SNEGSKA (reference sequence). This CDR3 comprises 13 residues. TCRdb reprocessed the 5' RACE reads with MiXCR, giving one entry per CDR3 protein. This sample yields approximately 670,000 distinct CDR3 sequences, of which over 5% are seen a single time; 1.5% to 2% belongs to the top ten. The chain couples TRBV20-1 to TRBJ2-2, with 12 bases fitting TRBD1. This clonotype was sampled from a man aged 18 to 30 in good health. The sequencing input was naive T cells sorted from blood. The CDR3 DNA sequence: TGCAGCGTGGGACAGGGGGCCACCGGGGAGCTGTTTTTT. Protein: CSVGQGATGELFF.